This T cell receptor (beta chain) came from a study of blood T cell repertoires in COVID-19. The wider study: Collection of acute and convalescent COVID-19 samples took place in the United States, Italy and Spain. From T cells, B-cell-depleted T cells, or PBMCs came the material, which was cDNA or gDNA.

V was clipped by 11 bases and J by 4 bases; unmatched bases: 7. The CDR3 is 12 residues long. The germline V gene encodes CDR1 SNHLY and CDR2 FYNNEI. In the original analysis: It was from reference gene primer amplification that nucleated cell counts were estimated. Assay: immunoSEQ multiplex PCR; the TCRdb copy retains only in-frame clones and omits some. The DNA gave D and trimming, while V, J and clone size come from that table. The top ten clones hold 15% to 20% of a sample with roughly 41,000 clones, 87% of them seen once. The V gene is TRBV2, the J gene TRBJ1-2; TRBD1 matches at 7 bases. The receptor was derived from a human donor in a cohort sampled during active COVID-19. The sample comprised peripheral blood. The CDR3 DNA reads TGTGCCCGCCGGGACAGACCCTATGGCTACACCTTC. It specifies CARRDRPYGYTF.